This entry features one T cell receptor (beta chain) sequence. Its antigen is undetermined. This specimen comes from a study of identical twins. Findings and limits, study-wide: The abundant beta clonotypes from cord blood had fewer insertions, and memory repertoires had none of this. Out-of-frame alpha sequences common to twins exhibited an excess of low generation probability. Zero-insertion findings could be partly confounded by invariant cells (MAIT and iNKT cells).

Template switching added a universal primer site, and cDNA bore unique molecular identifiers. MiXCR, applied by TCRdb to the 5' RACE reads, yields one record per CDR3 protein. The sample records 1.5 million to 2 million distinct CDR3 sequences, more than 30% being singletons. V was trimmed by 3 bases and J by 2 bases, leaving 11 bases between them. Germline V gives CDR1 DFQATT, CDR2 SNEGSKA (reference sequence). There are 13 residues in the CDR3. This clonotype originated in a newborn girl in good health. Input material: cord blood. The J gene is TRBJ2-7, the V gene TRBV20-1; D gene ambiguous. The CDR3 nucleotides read TGCAGTGCTAGGGTGGGAACGCCCTACGAGCAGTACTTC. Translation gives CSARVGTPYEQYF.